A single sample gave rise to the 9 T cell receptor beta chains below, sequenced in a study of shared clonotypes between healthy human individuals. Profiling relied on immunoSEQ multiplex PCR, and the TCRdb table lists in-frame clones only, not all of them. The sample lists some 510,000 clones; more than 65% were seen once. The sample consisted of PBMCs. The receptors come from a woman aged 40 to 50 in good health. Some clones in this sample may be carry-over from other donors' samples.

CDR3 DNA sequence: TGTGCCTGGAGATCGTGGGGACTTCAGAACATTCAGTACTTC. Its translation: CAWRSWGLQNIQYF. The chain couples TRBV30 to TRBJ2-4, with a weak D call TRBD2 (6 bases). The CDR3 runs to 14 residues. V was pared by 3 bases and J by 7 bases, with 16 bases between. The germline CDR1 and CDR2 sequences are GTSNPN and SVGIG (reference sequence).

This clone showed up just a few times. The chain is built from TRBV15 and TRBJ1-5; unclear D gene. There are 15 residues in the CDR3. With 2 bases removed from V and 6 bases from J, the gap between germline ends came to 14 bases. Germline V gives CDR1 LNHNV, CDR2 YYDKDF (reference sequence). DNA for the CDR3: TGTGCCACCAGCAGAACCTATGGGGAGGGTCAGCCCCAGCATTTT. Residues: CATSRTYGEGQPQHF.

The genes are TRBV4-2 and TRBJ2-7, with TRBD1 identical over 7 bases. Germline loops: CDR1 LGHNA, CDR2 YNFKEQ. V lost 2 bases to trimming and J lost 3 bases; unmatched junction nucleotides: 7. The CDR3 is 15 amino acids. CDR3 region: CASSQTGTASYEQYF. The CDR3 nucleotides read TGTGCCAGCAGCCAAACCGGGACAGCAAGCTACGAGCAGTACTTC.

This chain joins TRBV5-8 and TRBJ2-1, with D possibly being TRBD1 (5 bases). Between the trimmed V and J ends, which lost 0 bases and 8 bases, there was a span of 12 bases. The CDR3 loop spans 14 amino acids. In germline, CDR1 is SGHTS, CDR2 YDEGEE. The CDR3 DNA reads as TGTGCCAGCAGCTTGGCAACTCCAGGGTATGAGCAGTTCTTC. Amino acids: CASSLATPGYEQFF.

The gene calls are TRBV6-5 and TRBJ1-1, with D possibly being TRBD1 (5 bases). The CDR3 has 12 amino acids. Trimming stripped 6 bases from V and 4 bases from J, with 9 bases between. The germline CDR1 and CDR2 sequences are MNHEY and SVGAGI. CDR3 in amino acids: CASRGLSTEAFF. As DNA, the CDR3 is TGTGCCAGCAGGGGGCTGAGCACTGAAGCTTTCTTT.

The chain has TRBV28 and TRBJ2-1; a weak D match, TRBD1 (5 bases). Germline CDR1 and CDR2: MDHEN and SYDVKM. Trimming took 1 base from V and 10 from J, leaving 20 bases between them. The CDR3 has 16 residues. The CDR3 sequence is CASSLFGALRVGEQFF. The CDR3, as DNA: TGTGCCAGCAGTTTATTTGGGGCGCTACGTGTAGGGGAGCAGTTCTTC.

The chain is built from TRBV28 and TRBJ2-7; 8 bases are shared with TRBD2. J gave up 5 bases and V 5 bases, and 11 bases lay outside the gene matches. Germline CDR1 and CDR2: MDHEN and SYDVKM. The CDR3 consists of 15 residues. The CDR3 region is CASSPPGGRRDEQYF. In DNA, the CDR3 is TGTGCCAGCAGTCCTCCTGGCGGGAGGAGGGACGAGCAGTACTTC.

The chain recombines TRBV7-2 with TRBJ2-7; D remains unclear. The CDR3 spans 15 residues. V was clipped by 1 base and J by 0 bases, with 10 bases between them. CDR1 and CDR2 from the germline V gene are SGHTA and FQGNSA. The CDR3 is CASSLEATSSYEQYF. The CDR3 coding sequence is TGTGCCAGCAGCTTAGAGGCCACAAGCTCCTACGAGCAGTACTTC.

This clone was seen just once. The chain has TRBV27 and TRBJ2-7; D is unresolved. This CDR3 has 15 amino acids. Germline V CDR1 and CDR2: MNHEY, SMNVEV (reference sequence). Trimming left V 3 bases short and J 2 bases short, with 14 bases between. The CDR3 loop is CASSLTPTVAYEQYF. In DNA, the CDR3 is TGTGCCAGCAGTTTGACCCCGACCGTCGCCTACGAGCAGTACTTC.